The 3 T cell receptor beta chains listed next were all sequenced from one sample in a study of shared clonotypes between healthy human individuals. Measured with immunoSEQ multiplex PCR; TCRdb has only the in-frame clones, and not every one. The top ten clones hold roughly 0.82% of a sample with over 950,000 clones, about 72% of them seen once. The specimen was memory CD4+ T cells from PBMCs. Regarding subset: CD45RA-negative fraction. The source is a man aged 18 to 29 in good health. Some clones in this sample may be carry-over from other donors' samples.

This clone was counted ten times or more. The chain recombines TRBV7-8 with TRBJ2-1; 9 bases agree with TRBD1. With V trimmed by 4 bases and J by 5 bases, 0 bases remained unmatched. This CDR3 is 13 amino acids long. The germline CDR1 and CDR2 sequences are SGHVS and FQNEAQ. DNA of the CDR3: TGTGCCAGCAGCTGGGACAGGGACAATGAGCAGTTCTTC. Its protein is CASSWDRDNEQFF.

The chain links TRBV27 to TRBJ2-3; 7 positions agree with TRBD2. The CDR3 length is 12 residues. J was trimmed by 5 bases and V by 9 bases; bases with no gene match: 5. Germline assignment: CDR1 MNHEY and CDR2 SMNVEV (reference sequence). This CDR3 is CASPLAVDTQYF. In nucleotides, the CDR3 is TGTGCCAGTCCTCTAGCGGTAGATACGCAGTATTTT.

The genes are TRBV11-2 and TRBJ2-3; 8 nucleotides align to TRBD1. Germline lookup yields CDR1 SGHAT and CDR2 FQNNGV. This CDR3 has 15 amino acids. Unmatched junction bases numbered 15, after V lost 5 bases and J lost 11 bases. This CDR3 reads CASSTSDRVMVWQYF. CDR3 in DNA: TGTGCCAGCAGCACATCGGACAGGGTTATGGTTTGGCAGTATTTT.